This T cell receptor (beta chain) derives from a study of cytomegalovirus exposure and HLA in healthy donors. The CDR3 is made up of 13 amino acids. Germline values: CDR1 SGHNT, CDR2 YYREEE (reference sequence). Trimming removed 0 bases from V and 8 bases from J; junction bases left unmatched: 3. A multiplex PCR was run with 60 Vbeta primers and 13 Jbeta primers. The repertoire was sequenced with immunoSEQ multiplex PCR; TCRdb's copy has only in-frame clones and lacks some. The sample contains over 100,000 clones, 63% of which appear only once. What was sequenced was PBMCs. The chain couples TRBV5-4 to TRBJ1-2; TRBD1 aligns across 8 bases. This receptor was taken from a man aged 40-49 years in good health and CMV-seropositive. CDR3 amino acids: CASSLVTGEGYTF. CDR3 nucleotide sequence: TGTGCCAGCAGCTTGGTGACAGGGGAGGGCTACACCTTC.